The 4 T cell receptor beta chains presented below share a single source sample, sequenced in a study of blood T cell repertoires in COVID-19. Assay used: immunoSEQ multiplex PCR; TCRdb lists only in-frame clones, some missing. Of approximately 190,000 clones in the sample, 84% were seen once. The source material was peripheral blood. These receptors were obtained from a woman aged 65 to 85 with active or convalescent COVID-19.

The rearrangement uses TRBV5-4 and TRBJ2-2; D unclear. With 6 bases removed from V and 6 bases from J, the gap between germline ends came to 12 bases. CDR3 size: 13 residues. Germline V gene lookup returns CDR1 SGHNT and CDR2 YYREEE (reference sequence). This chain's CDR3 is CASKASMAGELFF. The CDR3 DNA sequence: TGTGCCAGCAAGGCTAGTATGGCCGGGGAGCTGTTTTTT.

The CDR3 sequence is CARFPDRGPGGYTF. CDR3 in DNA: TGTGCAAGATTTCCGGACAGGGGGCCAGGCGGCTACACCTTC. The V call is TRBV19, the J call TRBJ1-2; 11 positions match TRBD1. Germline assignment: CDR1 LNHDA and CDR2 SQIVND (reference sequence). This CDR3 contains 14 residues.

The J gene is TRBJ2-3, the V gene TRBV5-1; no definite D call. With 0 bases removed from V and 1 base from J, the gap between germline ends came to 12 bases. Per the germline V gene, CDR1 is SGHRS and CDR2 is YFSETQ. The CDR3 is 16 residues long. CDR3 nucleotides: TGCGCCAGCAGCTTGGCGGGTTCCTCCCGCACAGATACGCAGTATTTT. This gives the protein CASSLAGSSRTDTQYF.

This clone was recorded at least ten times. CDR3 DNA: TGCGCCAGCAGCCCAACAGCCTACTCTGGAAACACCATATATTTT. Protein sequence: CASSPTAYSGNTIYF. This chain joins TRBV5-1 and TRBJ1-3; D gene ambiguous. CDR3 length: 15 amino acids. Trimming left V 4 bases short and J 0 bases short, with 11 bases between. Germline loops: CDR1 SGHRS, CDR2 YFSETQ.